This T cell receptor (beta chain) was captured in a study of T cells in Graves' hyperthyroidism and ophthalmopathy. The study's findings and limits: Ophthalmopathy got predicted by the model a median around 6.8 months before its onset. Blood also showed most of the thyroid clonotypes that were expanded above 0.001.

The table lists this clonotype with many counts. What it binds is not known. Exclusion followed for patients with uncontrolled infection, other autoimmune disease, pregnancy or lactation. PBMCs came from around 9.7 ml fresh peripheral blood. V was shortened by 5 bases and J by 4 bases, with 7 bases between the two germline ends. The CDR3 covers 12 residues. Amplification yielded TCR beta CDR3 regions, with RNA transcripts as the source. The HTBI set primed first-round TCR CDR3 RT-PCR. TCRdb reprocessed the multiplex PCR reads with MiXCR, giving one entry per CDR3 protein. The table records 400,000 or so distinct CDR3 sequences, over 12% of them present only once.

The sequenced sample consisted of blood. The chain carries TRBV12-3 or TRBV12-4 and TRBJ2-3; a weak D match, TRBD2 (6 bases). This receptor was obtained from a woman aged 60-70 years with Graves' ophthalmopathy. The CDR3 reads CASSGTSDTQYF. CDR3 nucleotides: TGTGCCAGCAGTGGGACTTCAGATACGCAGTATTTT.